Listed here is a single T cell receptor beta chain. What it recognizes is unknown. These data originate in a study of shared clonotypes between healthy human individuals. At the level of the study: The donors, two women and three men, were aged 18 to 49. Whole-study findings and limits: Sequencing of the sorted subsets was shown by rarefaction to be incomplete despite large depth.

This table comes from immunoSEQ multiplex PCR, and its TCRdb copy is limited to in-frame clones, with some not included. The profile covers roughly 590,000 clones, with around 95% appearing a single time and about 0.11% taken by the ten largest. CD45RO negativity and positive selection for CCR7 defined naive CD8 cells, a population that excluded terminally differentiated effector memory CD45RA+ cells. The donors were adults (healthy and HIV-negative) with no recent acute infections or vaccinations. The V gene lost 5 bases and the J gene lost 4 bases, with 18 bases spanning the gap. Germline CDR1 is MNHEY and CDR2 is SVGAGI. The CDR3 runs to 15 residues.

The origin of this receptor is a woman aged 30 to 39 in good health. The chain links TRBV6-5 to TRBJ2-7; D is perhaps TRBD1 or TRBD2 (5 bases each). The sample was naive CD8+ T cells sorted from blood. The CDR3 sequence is CASSPYSDRGYEQYF. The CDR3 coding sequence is TGTGCCAGCAGTCCGTATTCAGACAGAGGGTACGAGCAGTACTTC.